A selection of T cell receptor beta chains follows, all from one sample in a study of blood T cell repertoires in COVID-19. Clones were read by immunoSEQ multiplex PCR, and TCRdb kept only the in-frame ones, dropping some. The data show more than 150,000 clones, approximately 86% seen once. The sequenced sample was peripheral blood. The source is a young man with acute or convalescent COVID-19. The CDR3 runs from the conserved cysteine through the conserved F or W. Each record gives: D gene, clone size, V gene, J gene, CDR3 protein, CDR3 DNA. D genes are given only for firm matches. Size tells how often a clone was seen (once, few, many) or the class of an expanded clone, and some rows leave it out.

D: .
size: .
V: TRBV7-8
J: TRBJ2-3
CDR3: CASSSHVTASTDTQYF
DNA: TGTGCCAGCAGCTCCCATGTGACAGCTAGCACAGATACGCAGTATTTT

D: TRBD2
size: .
V: TRBV4-1
J: TRBJ2-5
CDR3: CASSSHSLAGPLQSETQYF
DNA: TGCGCCAGCAGCAGCCATTCACTAGCGGGGCCCCTCCAGTCAGAGACCCAGTACTTC

D: .
size: .
V: TRBV6-5
J: TRBJ1-6
CDR3: CASSYTRGSPLHF
DNA: TGTGCCAGCAGTTACACCAGGGGTTCACCCCTCCACTTT

D: .
size: .
V: TRBV19
J: TRBJ1-5
CDR3: CASSTYRDNSNQPQHF
DNA: TGTGCCAGTAGTACCTACCGGGACAACTCCAATCAGCCCCAGCATTTT

D: .
size: once
V: TRBV12-3/TRBV12-4
J: TRBJ1-1
CDR3: CASSAGTNTEAFF
DNA: TGTGCCAGCAGCGCAGGCACGAACACTGAAGCTTTCTTT

D: .
size: .
V: TRBV19
J: TRBJ1-5
CDR3: CASRRDHSNQPQHF
DNA: TGTGCCAGTAGAAGAGATCATAGCAATCAGCCCCAGCATTTT

D: .
size: .
V: TRBV5-6
J: TRBJ1-4
CDR3: CASSLGQSNEKLFF
DNA: TGTGCCAGCAGCTTGGGACAGTCTAATGAAAAACTGTTTTTT

D: .
size: once
V: TRBV6-5
J: TRBJ1-2
CDR3: CASSQGGDYGYTF
DNA: TGTGCCAGCAGTCAGGGTGGCGACTATGGCTACACCTTC

D: .
size: .
V: TRBV5-1
J: TRBJ1-1
CDR3: CASSLWQGDTEAFF
DNA: TGCGCCAGCAGCTTGTGGCAGGGCGACACTGAAGCTTTCTTT

D: TRBD1
size: .
V: TRBV6-6
J: TRBJ2-1
CDR3: CASSRPRNRGLGYNEQFF
DNA: TGTGCCAGCAGTCGACCCCGCAACAGGGGTCTCGGGTACAATGAGCAGTTCTTC

D: TRBD1
size: .
V: TRBV6-5
J: TRBJ1-6
CDR3: CASSYSDRARSPLHF
DNA: TGTGCCAGCAGTTACTCAGACAGGGCGAGATCACCCCTCCACTTT

D: TRBD1
size: .
V: TRBV7-2
J: TRBJ2-5
CDR3: CASSTGGTQETQYF
DNA: TGTGCCAGCAGCACAGGGGGGACCCAAGAGACCCAGTACTTC